Sequencing of this T cell receptor beta chain was carried out in a study of blood T cell repertoires in COVID-19. Study-level background: COVID-19 samples from acute and convalescent phases originated in the United States, Italy and Spain. From T cells, B-cell-depleted T cells, or PBMCs came the material, which was cDNA or gDNA.

Original methodology: The assay estimated nucleated cells by amplifying reference gene primers. Only in-frame clones appear in the TCRdb table, and some are missing; sequencing was by immunoSEQ multiplex PCR. V and J calls and clone size come straight from that table; D and trimming were deduced from the DNA. The sample shows about 240,000 clones, 88% of them seen only once. There are 14 residues in the CDR3. CDR1 is LNHDA and CDR2 is SQIVND in the germline V gene (reference sequence). V was cut by 3 bases and J by 7 bases, with 12 bases left in between. The chain employs TRBV19 and TRBJ2-2; possible D gene TRBD2, 6 bases. Specimen: peripheral blood. The sequence was collected from a woman aged 40-49 years who had recovered from COVID-19. The chain's CDR3 is CASSMGGGIGELFF. The CDR3 nucleotides read TGTGCCAGTAGTATGGGGGGTGGCATCGGGGAGCTGTTTTTT.